This T cell receptor beta chain was sequenced for a study of shared clonotypes between healthy human individuals. CD8 cells classed as naive were CD45RO-negative and positively selected for CCR7, excluding terminally differentiated effector memory CD45RA+ cells. As for this clone: Its antigen is as yet unknown. The sample holds other DNA sequences that translate to the same CDR3.

As originally analysed: For the immunoSEQ data, sequences were junction-only without quality scores, so filtering differed. Some clones are missing from TCRdb's copy, which holds only in-frame ones; the method was immunoSEQ multiplex PCR. That table gives V, J and clone size, and the DNA gave D and trimming. The sample gives roughly 810,000 clones, 90% to 98% of which show up once; less than 0.3% is in the top ten. V was pared by 5 bases and J by 3 bases, with 4 bases of the junction left unmatched. The CDR3 consists of 14 residues. Germline V CDR1 and CDR2: MNHNY, SVGAGI (reference sequence). Study-level points and caveats: The expectation was that sequencing depth would affect clonotype sharing among donors.

The chain employs TRBV6-6 and TRBJ2-7; 10 bases map to TRBD2. The sequencing sample was made of naive CD8+ T cells sorted from blood. This TCR was recovered from a man aged 30-40 years in good health. The CDR3 DNA is TGTGCCAGCAGTCCGGGACTAGCGAGCTACGAGCAGTACTTC. It codes for CASSPGLASYEQYF.